The sequence of this TCR beta chain was determined in a study of blood T cell repertoires in COVID-19. Study-wide context: Acute-phase and convalescent COVID-19 samples originated in the United States, Italy and Spain. The cDNA or gDNA used as material had been derived from T cells, B-cell-depleted T cells, or PBMCs.

Original analysis: Reference gene primer amplification gave nucleated cell count estimates. The repertoire was sequenced with immunoSEQ multiplex PCR; TCRdb's copy has only in-frame clones and lacks some. V, J and clone size are taken as reported in that table, and D and trimming were inferred from the DNA itself. This table has some 100,000 clones, roughly 92% appearing once. Trimming shortened V by 0 bases and J by 8 bases, and 14 bases separated the two germline ends. The CDR3 sequence is 14 residues long. CDR1 is SGHNT and CDR2 is YYREEE in the germline V gene (reference sequence). Sequences were obtained from peripheral blood. This receptor was taken from a man in his 70s with acute or convalescent COVID-19. The chain is built from TRBV5-4 and TRBJ1-2; the D is unclear. In DNA form, the CDR3 reads TGTGCCAGCAGCTTGGCTGAGAATATGGAGGGCTACACCTTC. This sequence encodes CASSLAENMEGYTF.